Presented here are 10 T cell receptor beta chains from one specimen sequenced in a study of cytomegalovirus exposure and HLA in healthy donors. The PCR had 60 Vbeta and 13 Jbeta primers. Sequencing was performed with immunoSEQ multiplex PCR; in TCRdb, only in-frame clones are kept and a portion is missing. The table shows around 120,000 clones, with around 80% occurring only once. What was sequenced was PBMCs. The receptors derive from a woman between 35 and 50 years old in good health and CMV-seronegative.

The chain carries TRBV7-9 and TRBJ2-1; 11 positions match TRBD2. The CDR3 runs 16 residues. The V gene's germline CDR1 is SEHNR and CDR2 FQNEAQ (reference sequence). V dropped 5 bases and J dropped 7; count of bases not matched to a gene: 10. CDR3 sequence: CASSPPTSGTRNEQFF. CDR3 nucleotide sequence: TGTGCCAGCAGCCCTCCGACTAGCGGGACTCGGAATGAGCAGTTCTTC.

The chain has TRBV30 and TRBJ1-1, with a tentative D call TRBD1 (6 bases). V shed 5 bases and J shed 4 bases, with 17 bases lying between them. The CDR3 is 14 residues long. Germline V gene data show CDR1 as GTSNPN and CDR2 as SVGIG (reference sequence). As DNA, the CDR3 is TGTGCCTGGTTTCCTTGGCAGGGGACCACTGAAGCTTTCTTT. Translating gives CAWFPWQGTTEAFF.

The CDR3 reads CASSLDRNNEQFF. CDR3 DNA sequence: TGCGCCAGCAGCCTCGACAGAAACAATGAGCAGTTCTTC. The chain has TRBV4-3 and TRBJ2-1, with D possibly TRBD1 on 5 matching bases. The V end was cut by 4 bases, the J end by 5 bases, with 9 bases between. The CDR3 is 13 residues long. Germline assignment: CDR1 LGHNA and CDR2 YSLEER.

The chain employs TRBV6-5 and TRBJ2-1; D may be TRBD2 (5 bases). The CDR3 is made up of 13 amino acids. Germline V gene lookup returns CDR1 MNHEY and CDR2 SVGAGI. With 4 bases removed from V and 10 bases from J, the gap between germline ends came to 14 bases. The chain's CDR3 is CASSSQSPGEQFF. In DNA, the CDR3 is TGTGCCAGCAGTTCCCAGTCCCCGGGGGAGCAGTTCTTC.

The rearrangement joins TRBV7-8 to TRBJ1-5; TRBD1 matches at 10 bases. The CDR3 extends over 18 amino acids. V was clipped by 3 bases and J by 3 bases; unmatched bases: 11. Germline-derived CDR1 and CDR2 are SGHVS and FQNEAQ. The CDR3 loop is CASSLSDPGQGSNQPQHF. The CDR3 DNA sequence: TGTGCCAGCAGCTTGTCCGACCCGGGACAGGGGTCCAATCAGCCCCAGCATTTT.

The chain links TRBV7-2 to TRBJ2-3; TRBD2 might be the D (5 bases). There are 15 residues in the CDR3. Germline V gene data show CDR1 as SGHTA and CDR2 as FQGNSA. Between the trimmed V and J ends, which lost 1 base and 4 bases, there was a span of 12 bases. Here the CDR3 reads CASSLGASGADTQYF. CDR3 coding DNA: TGTGCCAGCAGCTTAGGAGCTTCCGGGGCAGATACGCAGTATTTT.

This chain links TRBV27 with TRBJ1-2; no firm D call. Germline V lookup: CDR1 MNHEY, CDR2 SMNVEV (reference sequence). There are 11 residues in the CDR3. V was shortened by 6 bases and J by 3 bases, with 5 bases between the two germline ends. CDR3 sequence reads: CASSDYYGYTF. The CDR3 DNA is TGTGCCAGCAGCGACTACTATGGCTACACCTTC.

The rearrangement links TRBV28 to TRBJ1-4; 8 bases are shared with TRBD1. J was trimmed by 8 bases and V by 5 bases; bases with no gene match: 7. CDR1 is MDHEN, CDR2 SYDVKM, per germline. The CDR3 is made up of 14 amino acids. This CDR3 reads CASSPPGGKEKLFF. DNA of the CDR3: TGTGCCAGCAGTCCCCCAGGGGGCAAAGAAAAACTGTTTTTT.

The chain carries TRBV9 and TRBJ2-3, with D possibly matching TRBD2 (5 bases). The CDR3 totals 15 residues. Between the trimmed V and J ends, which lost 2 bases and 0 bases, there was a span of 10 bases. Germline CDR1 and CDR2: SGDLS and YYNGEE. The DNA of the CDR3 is TGTGCCAGCAGCGTGTCTAGCTCCAGCACAGATACGCAGTATTTT. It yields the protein CASSVSSSSTDTQYF. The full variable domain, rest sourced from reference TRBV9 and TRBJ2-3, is DSGVTQTPKHLITATGQRVTLRCSPRSGDLSVYWYQQSLDQGLQFLIQYYNGEERAKGNILERFSAQQFPDLHSELNLSSLELGDSALYFCASSVSSSSTDTQYFGPGTRLTVL.

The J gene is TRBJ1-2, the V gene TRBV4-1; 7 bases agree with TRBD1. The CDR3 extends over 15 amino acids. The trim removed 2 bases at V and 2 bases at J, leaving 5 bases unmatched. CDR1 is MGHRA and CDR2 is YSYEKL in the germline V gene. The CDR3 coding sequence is TGCGCCAGCAGCCAACCCGTGACAGGGAACTATGGCTACACCTTC. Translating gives CASSQPVTGNYGYTF.